The clone carrying this TCR beta chain was found many times. What it recognizes is unknown. The sample comes from a study of early T cells in non-severe SARS-CoV-2 infection. Study-level results: Sequences matched to VDJdb favored anti-spike CD8 responses, while private and CD4 specificities were missed.

Individual cDNA molecules carried attached unique molecular identifiers. TCRdb reprocessed the 5' RACE reads with MiXCR, giving one entry per CDR3 protein. The sample holds almost 65,000 distinct CDR3 sequences, around 4.7% seen once. With V trimmed by 6 bases and J by 0 bases, 2 bases remained unmatched. This CDR3 is 14 amino acids long. In germline, CDR1 is MNHNY, CDR2 SVGAGI (reference sequence). The source is an adult who was a healthcare worker with PCR-confirmed SARS-CoV-2 infection or an uninfected control (not recorded which). The sample consisted of whole blood. The chain carries TRBV6-6 and TRBJ2-7; TRBD2 matches at 10 bases. This CDR3 is CASRTSGLSYEQYF. CDR3 coding DNA: TGTGCCAGCAGGACTAGCGGGCTCTCCTACGAGCAGTACTTC.